The rows below give T cell receptor beta chains drawn from one sample of a study of cytomegalovirus exposure and HLA in healthy donors. Method: immunoSEQ multiplex PCR; TCRdb's copy keeps in-frame clones and lacks some. This table holds 95,000 to 100,000 clones, 76% found once. Sequences were obtained from PBMCs. All receptors derive from a man in his forties or fifties in good health and CMV-seronegative. Both conserved end residues are part of each CDR3. The D gene is left open where the match is weak. The size entry is marked missing in some rows and otherwise reads once, few, many or a size class.

j_gene: TRBJ1-1
d_gene: -
abundance: -
v_gene: TRBV29-1
CDR3aa: CSGGTLNTEAFF
CDR3nt: TGCAGCGGAGGGACACTGAACACTGAAGCTTTCTTT

j_gene: TRBJ1-1
d_gene: TRBD1
abundance: -
v_gene: TRBV5-1
CDR3aa: CASSPGQGLGTEAFF
CDR3nt: TGCGCCAGCAGCCCCGGACAGGGCTTGGGCACTGAAGCTTTCTTT

j_gene: TRBJ2-7
d_gene: TRBD2
abundance: -
v_gene: TRBV6-1
CDR3aa: CASRSAGGGTYEQYF
CDR3nt: TGTGCCAGCAGGTCGGCGGGCGGGGGGACCTACGAGCAGTACTTC

j_gene: TRBJ1-1
d_gene: -
abundance: -
v_gene: TRBV19
CDR3aa: CAPYGMTDTEAFF
CDR3nt: TGTGCCCCTTACGGGATGACGGACACTGAAGCTTTCTTT

j_gene: TRBJ2-5
d_gene: TRBD1
abundance: -
v_gene: TRBV9
CDR3aa: CASSVQQGVQETQYF
CDR3nt: TGTGCCAGCAGCGTACAACAGGGGGTCCAAGAGACCCAGTACTTC

j_gene: TRBJ1-3
d_gene: TRBD1
abundance: few
v_gene: TRBV2
CDR3aa: CASSPGQGGTIYF
CDR3nt: TGTGCCAGCAGTCCCGGACAGGGTGGCACCATATATTTT

j_gene: TRBJ1-4
d_gene: -
abundance: -
v_gene: TRBV7-2
CDR3aa: CASSLRTSGNEKLFF
CDR3nt: TGTGCCAGCAGCCTTAGGACGTCGGGGAATGAAAAACTGTTTTTT

j_gene: TRBJ2-1
d_gene: TRBD2
abundance: -
v_gene: TRBV5-6
CDR3aa: CASSLALAGGQEQFF
CDR3nt: TGTGCCAGCAGCTTGGCACTAGCGGGGGGGCAGGAGCAGTTCTTC

j_gene: TRBJ1-2
d_gene: -
abundance: -
v_gene: TRBV18
CDR3aa: CASSPDGQPEGYTF
CDR3nt: TGTGCCAGCTCACCAGACGGACAGCCCGAGGGGTACACCTTC

j_gene: TRBJ1-2
d_gene: TRBD1
abundance: once
v_gene: TRBV6-1
CDR3aa: CASSESATGGSDGYGYTF
CDR3nt: TGTGCCAGCAGTGAATCTGCGACAGGGGGCTCCGATGGGTATGGCTACACCTTC

j_gene: TRBJ2-1
d_gene: TRBD1
abundance: -
v_gene: TRBV29-1
CDR3aa: CSVSRTGGNEQFF
CDR3nt: TGCAGCGTTTCGAGGACAGGGGGGAATGAGCAGTTCTTC

j_gene: TRBJ1-6
d_gene: TRBD1
abundance: -
v_gene: TRBV6-5
CDR3aa: CASSSTGQGLSPLHF
CDR3nt: TGTGCCAGCAGTTCAACTGGACAGGGGCTTTCACCCCTCCACTTT

j_gene: TRBJ2-2
d_gene: -
abundance: -
v_gene: TRBV7-7
CDR3aa: CASSLRENTGELFF
CDR3nt: TGTGCCAGCAGCCTCAGGGAGAACACCGGGGAGCTGTTTTTT

j_gene: TRBJ1-2
d_gene: TRBD1
abundance: -
v_gene: TRBV15
CDR3aa: CATSTGQGKIYGYTF
CDR3nt: TGTGCCACCAGTACCGGACAGGGAAAAATTTATGGCTACACCTTC

j_gene: TRBJ1-4
d_gene: -
abundance: -
v_gene: TRBV30
CDR3aa: CAWSGGGAHEKLFF
CDR3nt: TGTGCCTGGAGCGGGGGTGGGGCGCATGAAAAACTGTTTTTT

j_gene: TRBJ1-6
d_gene: -
abundance: -
v_gene: TRBV7-2
CDR3aa: CASTPIGGAERSLHF
CDR3nt: TGTGCCAGCACCCCGATCGGGGGAGCTGAAAGGTCCCTCCACTTT

j_gene: TRBJ2-7
d_gene: -
abundance: -
v_gene: TRBV30
CDR3aa: CAWNLGAAYEQYF
CDR3nt: TGTGCCTGGAATCTAGGGGCTGCCTACGAGCAGTACTTC

j_gene: TRBJ1-1
d_gene: -
abundance: -
v_gene: TRBV2
CDR3aa: CARKPTQNTEAFF
CDR3nt: TGTGCCAGAAAACCGACACAGAACACTGAAGCTTTCTTT

j_gene: TRBJ2-3
d_gene: TRBD2
abundance: -
v_gene: TRBV27
CDR3aa: CASSFGLAGGWNTQYF
CDR3nt: TGTGCCAGCAGTTTCGGACTAGCGGGGGGTTGGAATACGCAGTATTTT

j_gene: TRBJ1-5
d_gene: TRBD1
abundance: -
v_gene: TRBV2
CDR3aa: CASSGGTGGNQPQHF
CDR3nt: TGTGCCAGCAGTGGGGGGACAGGGGGAAATCAGCCCCAGCATTTT

j_gene: TRBJ2-7
d_gene: -
abundance: few
v_gene: TRBV9
CDR3aa: CASSGQAAYEQYF
CDR3nt: TGTGCCAGCAGCGGACAGGCTGCCTACGAGCAGTACTTC

j_gene: TRBJ1-2
d_gene: TRBD1
abundance: -
v_gene: TRBV5-4
CDR3aa: CASRGQPVYGYTF
CDR3nt: TGTGCCAGCAGGGGACAGCCGGTCTATGGCTACACCTTC

j_gene: TRBJ1-3
d_gene: -
abundance: -
v_gene: TRBV7-9
CDR3aa: CASSPGPGNTIYF
CDR3nt: TGTGCCAGCAGCCCAGGTCCTGGAAACACCATATATTTT

j_gene: TRBJ1-6
d_gene: -
abundance: few
v_gene: TRBV5-4
CDR3aa: CASSLGGSYSPLHF
CDR3nt: TGTGCCAGCAGCTTGGGAGGGAGTTATTCACCCCTCCACTTT

j_gene: TRBJ1-2
d_gene: TRBD1
abundance: -
v_gene: TRBV18
CDR3aa: CASSPTGWDRALYGYTF
CDR3nt: TGTGCCAGCTCACCCACCGGATGGGACAGGGCCCTTTATGGCTACACCTTC

j_gene: TRBJ1-5
d_gene: -
abundance: once
v_gene: TRBV7-9
CDR3aa: CASSLGQDWYSNQPQHF
CDR3nt: TGTGCCAGCAGCTTAGGGCAGGACTGGTATAGCAATCAGCCCCAGCATTTT

j_gene: TRBJ1-2
d_gene: TRBD1
abundance: -
v_gene: TRBV27
CDR3aa: CASSLRGGTGTLYGYTF
CDR3nt: TGTGCCAGCAGTTTAAGAGGGGGGACAGGGACTCTCTATGGCTACACCTTC

j_gene: TRBJ1-4
d_gene: -
abundance: -
v_gene: TRBV18
CDR3aa: CASSGGPDEKLFF
CDR3nt: TGTGCCAGCTCCGGGGGGCCGGATGAAAAACTGTTTTTT

j_gene: TRBJ2-2
d_gene: -
abundance: -
v_gene: TRBV11-2
CDR3aa: CASTPPWPNTGELFF
CDR3nt: TGTGCCAGCACCCCTCCTTGGCCGAACACCGGGGAGCTGTTTTTT

j_gene: TRBJ1-2
d_gene: TRBD1
abundance: -
v_gene: TRBV14
CDR3aa: CASSLSTGAHYGYTF
CDR3nt: TGTGCCAGCAGCCTATCGACAGGGGCCCACTATGGCTACACCTTC

j_gene: TRBJ2-5
d_gene: -
abundance: few
v_gene: TRBV2
CDR3aa: CASSALLQETQYF
CDR3nt: TGTGCCAGCAGTGCTCTTCTCCAAGAGACCCAGTACTTC

j_gene: TRBJ2-1
d_gene: TRBD1
abundance: -
v_gene: TRBV7-8
CDR3aa: CASSLRRTGLRYNEQFF
CDR3nt: TGTGCCAGCAGCTTACGAAGGACAGGATTGAGGTACAATGAGCAGTTCTTC

j_gene: TRBJ2-1
d_gene: -
abundance: -
v_gene: TRBV12-5
CDR3aa: CASGLSEDEQFF
CDR3nt: TGTGCTAGTGGTTTAAGCGAGGATGAGCAGTTCTTC

j_gene: TRBJ1-1
d_gene: -
abundance: -
v_gene: TRBV11-2
CDR3aa: CASSLENGNTEAFF
CDR3nt: TGTGCCAGCAGCTTAGAAAACGGGAACACTGAAGCTTTCTTT

j_gene: TRBJ2-3
d_gene: -
abundance: -
v_gene: TRBV4-1
CDR3aa: CASSQSSRGTQYF
CDR3nt: TGCGCCAGCAGCCAATCGTCTAGGGGTACGCAGTATTTT

j_gene: TRBJ1-3
d_gene: -
abundance: -
v_gene: TRBV4-3
CDR3aa: CASSQDHRPSSGNTIYF
CDR3nt: TGCGCCAGCAGCCAAGATCACAGACCCAGCTCTGGAAACACCATATATTTT

j_gene: TRBJ1-2
d_gene: TRBD1
abundance: -
v_gene: TRBV10-3
CDR3aa: CAMGTPGQASYTF
CDR3nt: TGTGCCATGGGGACTCCGGGACAGGCTTCCTACACCTTC

j_gene: TRBJ2-1
d_gene: -
abundance: -
v_gene: TRBV6-4
CDR3aa: CASSEEESSYNEQFF
CDR3nt: TGTGCCAGCAGTGAGGAGGAGTCCTCCTACAATGAGCAGTTCTTC

j_gene: TRBJ1-2
d_gene: TRBD1
abundance: -
v_gene: TRBV19
CDR3aa: CASSMDRFRPDGYTF
CDR3nt: TGTGCCAGTAGTATGGACAGGTTCAGACCGGATGGCTACACCTTC

j_gene: TRBJ1-2
d_gene: -
abundance: -
v_gene: TRBV9
CDR3aa: CASSVDRNYGYTF
CDR3nt: TGTGCCAGCAGCGTAGACAGAAACTATGGCTACACCTTC

j_gene: TRBJ1-2
d_gene: TRBD1
abundance: -
v_gene: TRBV5-1
CDR3aa: CASSNTTGGHGYTF
CDR3nt: TGCGCCAGCAGCAACACAACAGGGGGCCATGGCTACACCTTC

j_gene: TRBJ2-1
d_gene: TRBD2
abundance: -
v_gene: TRBV9
CDR3aa: CASSVALSGGAYEQFF
CDR3nt: TGTGCCAGCAGCGTAGCTTTGAGCGGGGGGGCGTATGAGCAGTTCTTC

j_gene: TRBJ1-2
d_gene: -
abundance: -
v_gene: TRBV7-2
CDR3aa: CASSLQGGNYGYTF
CDR3nt: TGTGCCAGCAGCCTACAGGGAGGGAACTATGGCTACACCTTC